This T cell receptor (beta chain) was retrieved from a study of response to subunit inactivated influenza vaccine. The CDR3 has 16 amino acids. Germline loops: CDR1 KGHDR, CDR2 SFDVKD. The V gene end was trimmed by 4 bases and the J gene end by 5 bases; junction bases not matched to a gene: 8. TCRdb fed the RT-PCR reads into MiXCR, producing one record per CDR3 protein. The repertoire holds fewer than 250,000 distinct CDR3 sequences, with over 13% as singletons. The receptor was isolated from a man over 45 who received an inactivated influenza vaccine. This sample comprised CD8+ T cells sorted from PBMCs, obtained more than 4 days after vaccination. V gene TRBV24-1 combines with J gene TRBJ2-1; TRBD2 agrees at 9 bases. The CDR3 here is CATSDLSGGPNNEQFF. CDR3 in DNA: TGTGCCACCAGTGACCTGAGCGGGGGGCCGAACAATGAGCAGTTCTTC.